A selection of T cell receptor beta chains follows, all from one sample in a study of T cells in tumors after PD-1 blockade. The table came from immunoSEQ multiplex PCR; TCRdb's copy has only in-frame clones and leaves some out. Altogether more than 45,000 clones are present, around 85% being singletons, with the ten largest covering over 7.5%. Sequenced here: PBMCs, sampled before anti-PD-1 therapy. The receptors were sampled from a human donor with advanced basal cell or squamous cell carcinoma (not recorded which). Each CDR3 is given without its conserved first and last residue. The listing skips clone size in some rows; elsewhere it reads once, few, many or a size class.

clone size	V gene	J gene	CDR3 protein
-	TRBV5-4	TRBJ2-5	ASSSQGPTQY
-	TRBV5-4	TRBJ2-3	ASSLETVGADTQY
-	TRBV5-1	TRBJ2-1	ASSFYGDNEQF
few	TRBV3-1/TRBV3-2	TRBJ2-1	ASSHSGTRDEQF
-	TRBV4-2	TRBJ2-3	ASSQRGLGRSLTDTQY
few	TRBV7-2	TRBJ2-4	ASSHFTSGGYIQY
medium-sized	TRBV5-5	TRBJ2-7	ASTPGRWGIRGEQY
-	TRBV7-9	TRBJ2-3	ASSLDRDTGTQY
-	TRBV27	TRBJ2-7	ASSFIAGANHEQY
-	TRBV5-1	TRBJ2-4	ASSLATGGAQNIQY
-	TRBV3-1/TRBV3-2	TRBJ1-2	ASSQIDPRVSGGYT
-	TRBV24-1	TRBJ2-7	ATSDLSGPEHKY
-	TRBV5-1	TRBJ2-1	ASSLGDLDYNEQF
few	TRBV27	TRBJ1-6	ASSFWNSPLH
medium-sized	TRBV29-1	TRBJ2-1	SVAANEQF
-	TRBV2	TRBJ2-3	ASRRTGTDTDTQY
-	TRBV7-9	TRBJ1-2	ASSFRVTGYT
-	TRBV9	TRBJ2-1	ASSVEAYNEQF
-	TRBV9	TRBJ2-5	ASSVGSSGSRAQETQY
-	TRBV19	TRBJ2-1	ASSIAVNPRNEQF
-	TRBV7-2	TRBJ2-7	ASSFPLGGGAREQY
-	TRBV5-1	TRBJ1-6	ASSLAGTGVNSPLH
-	TRBV4-2	TRBJ2-6	ASSQAGANVLT
-	TRBV7-7	TRBJ2-5	ASSLASGGQETQY
-	TRBV4-1	TRBJ1-1	ASSQDISWNTEAF
-	TRBV19	TRBJ1-2	ASSMRQTPNYGYT
-	TRBV9	TRBJ2-2	ASSVVANLAPGELF
-	TRBV29-1	TRBJ2-5	SVGAPRTQY
-	TRBV5-1	TRBJ2-2	ASSLTGTSGRGGTGELF
-	TRBV7-9	TRBJ2-5	ASKDWGKQETQY
-	TRBV5-8	TRBJ1-4	ASSLGYRGLPGKLF
-	TRBV3-1/TRBV3-2	TRBJ2-6	ASSRDATGANVLT
-	TRBV3-1/TRBV3-2	TRBJ2-1	ASSQSSYEQF
medium-sized	TRBV29-1	TRBJ2-5	SATRPRGPIRETQY
-	TRBV7-9	TRBJ2-3	ASSFPGGEENTQY
-	TRBV7-2	TRBJ2-3	ASSFLVQTTDTQY
few	TRBV15	TRBJ1-6	ATNPGQNYNSPLH
few	TRBV25-1	TRBJ1-1	ASSGDDIKAF
-	TRBV27	TRBJ2-7	ASSRGTGDTYEQY
once	TRBV19	TRBJ2-3	ASSGTSIDTQY
-	TRBV5-1	TRBJ2-7	ASSHGQLSEQY
-	TRBV14	TRBJ1-1	ASSPPGRLNTEAF
-	TRBV5-1	TRBJ1-1	ASSLGDRGNTEAF
-	TRBV19	TRBJ2-1	ASSTSGTANEQF
-	TRBV19	TRBJ2-1	ASSIPAGGGEQF
-	TRBV30	TRBJ1-1	ASTRRTEAF